What follows are 6 T cell receptor beta chains derived from one specimen sequenced in a study of T cell responses to AZD1222 COVID-19 vaccine. Measured with immunoSEQ multiplex PCR; TCRdb has only the in-frame clones, and not every one. The sample includes 150,000 to 200,000 clones, over 70% of them seen just once. The sample here was peripheral blood, taken on day 0 of MenACWY control vaccination. These TCRs come from an adult in good health.

The chain combines TRBV2 with TRBJ2-7; TRBD1 aligns across 8 bases. This CDR3 contains 12 residues. CDR1 SNHLY and CDR2 FYNNEI come from the germline V gene. Trimming at V came to 8 bases and at J to 4 bases, leaving 4 bases not matched to a gene. CDR3 nucleotides: TGTGCCAGCGGACAGGGAGAATACGAGCAGTACTTC. It encodes CASGQGEYEQYF. The full variable domain, in which reference TRBV2 and TRBJ2-7 provide the parts outside the CDR3, is EPEVTQTPSHQVTQMGQEVILRCVPISNHLYFYWYRQILGQKVEFLVSFYNNEISEKSEIFDDQFSVERPDGSNFTLKIRSTKLEDSAMYFCASGQGEYEQYFGPGTRLTVT.

This clone was found once. This sequence joins TRBV6-5 and TRBJ2-7; TRBD2 agrees at 7 bases. V dropped 2 bases and J dropped 2; count of bases not matched to a gene: 3. The CDR3 is 14 residues long. CDR1 is MNHEY, CDR2 SVGAGI, per germline. In nucleotides, the CDR3 is TGTGCCAGCAGTTACGGGAGCGGGGCCTACGAGCAGTACTTC. As protein: CASSYGSGAYEQYF.

V and J are TRBV7-6 and TRBJ2-4; TRBD1 matches at 10 bases. This CDR3 is 16 amino acids long. Germline trimming cut 5 bases from V and 7 bases from J; bases unmatched to any gene: 11. Germline V CDR1 and CDR2: SGHVS, FNYEAQ. CDR3 sequence reads: CASSLLTGGGGNIQYF. The CDR3, as DNA: TGTGCCAGCAGCCTGTTGACAGGGGGCGGTGGGAACATTCAGTACTTC.

CDR3 protein: CASSLYLGSNQPQHF. The CDR3 DNA sequence: TGTGCCAGCAGCTTGTACCTAGGGAGCAATCAGCCCCAGCATTTT. The chain joins TRBV5-8 to TRBJ1-5, with D unresolved. V lost 1 base and J 1 base, leaving 9 bases between the germline ends. This CDR3 spans 15 amino acids. Germline values: CDR1 SGHTS, CDR2 YDEGEE.

This chain connects TRBV6-6 to TRBJ1-2, with 8 positions matching TRBD1. Per germline, CDR1 MNHNY and CDR2 SVGAGI (reference sequence). This CDR3 comprises 14 residues. The V gene end was trimmed by 5 bases and the J gene end by 8 bases; junction bases not matched to a gene: 10. As DNA, the CDR3 is TGTGCCAGCAGTACAGACAGGGGAGGGGAAGGCTACACCTTC. This gives the protein CASSTDRGGEGYTF.

The chain joins TRBV3-1 (or the pseudogene TRBV3-2) to TRBJ2-1; D ambiguous. V was trimmed by 1 base and J by 6 bases, leaving 7 bases between them. Germline CDR1 is LGHDT and CDR2 is YNNKEL (reference sequence). This CDR3 is 13 amino acids long. The CDR3 sequence: CASSQVLPNEQFF. The CDR3 DNA follows: TGTGCCAGCAGCCAAGTCCTTCCCAATGAGCAGTTCTTC.